The text below deals with one T cell receptor (beta chain). The sample belongs to a study of CD8+ T cells in alopecia areata. The treatment was: oral pan-JAK inhibitor, 5-10 mg twice daily. Samples from alopecia areata patients were lesional scalp punch biopsies and peripheral blood. Sequencing relied on a cDNA template that was reverse transcribed from extracted RNA. Profiled with immunoSEQ multiplex PCR; TCRdb holds only in-frame clones, not every one. The sample holds fewer than 200,000 clones, less than 80% seen once. The germline V and J ends were trimmed by 9 bases and 2 bases, with 15 bases remaining between them. Germline V lookup: CDR1 MNHNY, CDR2 SVGAGI (reference sequence). The CDR3 length is 14 residues.

The sequenced sample was CD4+ T cells sorted from blood, obtained at week 24, from a patient treated with tofacitinib. This sequence originates from a human donor with alopecia areata. The chain employs TRBV6-6 and TRBJ2-3; a weak D match, TRBD2 (6 bases). CDR3 sequence reads: CASDAGPNTDTQYF. As DNA, the CDR3 is TGTGCCAGTGATGCGGGACCAAACACAGATACGCAGTATTTT.